This entry is about one T cell receptor beta chain. Its antigen is unidentified. V gave up 5 bases and J gave up 6 bases; unmatched junction bases: 21. Germline V gives CDR1 SNHLY, CDR2 FYNNEI. This CDR3 region has 18 residues. The data derive from a study of shared clonotypes between healthy human individuals. The overall study: Three men and a couple of women, aged 18 to 49, were donors. Overall study findings and caveats: Blood was the sole source, and tissue repertoires probably differ. It was the non-shared clonotypes that had lower generation probabilities than clonotypes shared by all four donors.

Profiled with immunoSEQ multiplex PCR; TCRdb holds only in-frame clones, not every one. Among about 2.4 million clones listed, 80% to 95% were seen once. The receptor comes from a man aged 18 to 29 in good health. Some clones in this sample may be carry-over from other donors' samples. The chain uses TRBV2 and TRBJ2-7; 8 bases match TRBD1. Sequencing was done on a sample of naive CD4+ T cells from PBMCs. Subset described: CD45RA+ positively selected. CDR3 coding DNA: TGTGCCAGCAGTTTTTTCAGGGGGCTAGAGGACCAGGCGGCCGAGCAGTACTTC. It yields the protein CASSFFRGLEDQAAEQYF.